This T cell receptor beta chain was recovered during a study of blood T cell repertoires in COVID-19. Study-level information: Material from acute and convalescent COVID-19 was sourced from the United States, Italy and Spain.

Original handling: Scientists estimated how many nucleated cells there were by amplifying reference gene primers. The data were produced by immunoSEQ multiplex PCR, yet TCRdb's version contains in-frame clones alone and is incomplete. V and J calls and clone size are those listed in that table; D and trimming were worked out from the DNA. The table shows some 90,000 clones, with over 70% occurring only once. V lost 10 bases, J lost 4 bases, and 7 bases stayed unmatched. CDR1 is MDHEN and CDR2 is SYDVKM in the germline V gene. The CDR3 is 14 amino acids. Sequenced sample: peripheral blood. The J gene is TRBJ1-6, the V gene TRBV28; 7 bases map to TRBD1. The clonotype was recovered from a man aged 60 to 69 with acute or convalescent COVID-19. In nucleotides, the CDR3 is TGTGCCACCGTGGGGGGACAGTATAATTCACCCCTCCACTTT. It encodes CATVGGQYNSPLHF.